The present T cell receptor (beta chain) was sequenced within a study of T cells in localized non-small cell lung cancer. In the case of this clone: Its antigen remains unidentified.

General observations from the study: Prolonged overall survival went with higher T cell density in the blood.

The protocol was immunoSEQ multiplex PCR, while the TCRdb copy is restricted to in-frame clones and leaves out a portion. The sample lists about 82,000 clones, 60% to 85% occurring once. Source: PBMCs, taken before any cancer treatment. This TCR derives from a man between 40 and 70 years old with stage II squamous cell lung carcinoma.

The CDR3 loop is CASSTYNEKLFF. DNA of the CDR3: TGTGCCAGCAGTACATATAATGAAAAACTGTTTTTT. The gene calls are TRBV28 and TRBJ1-4; D unresolved. The germline V and J ends were trimmed by 5 bases and 4 bases, with 5 bases remaining between them. This CDR3 is built from 12 residues. Germline CDR1 and CDR2: MDHEN and SYDVKM.